The rows below give T cell receptor beta chains drawn from one sample of a study of Ad26.COV2.S vaccination and SARS-CoV-2 variants. Assay used: immunoSEQ multiplex PCR; TCRdb lists only in-frame clones, some missing. Of 430,000 or so clones listed, approximately 89% are singletons. The sample here was peripheral blood, taken in a trial of Ad26.COV2.S vaccine versus placebo. These receptors all come from a person aged 18-65 years who received the Ad26.COV2.S COVID-19 vaccine or a placebo. Both conserved end residues are part of each CDR3. A D gene is named only where the DNA matches it firmly. Not all rows give a size; the values are once, few, many and, for expanded clones, a class.

J,V,size,D,DNA,CDR3
TRBJ2-1,TRBV9,-,-,TGTGCCAGCAGCCCTCAGGGGTTTGCAAATGAGCAGTTCTTC,CASSPQGFANEQFF
TRBJ2-3,TRBV6-6,-,-,TGTGCCAGCAGTTGGGGGGTTGGGATGGGTACGCAGTATTTT,CASSWGVGMGTQYF
TRBJ1-5,TRBV9,few,-,TGTGCCAGCAGCAGGGAGGGAGACGCTGATCAGCCCCAGCATTTT,CASSREGDADQPQHF
TRBJ1-1,TRBV27,-,-,TGTGCCAGCAGCCAAGGCGCCCACACTGAAGCTTTCTTT,CASSQGAHTEAFF
TRBJ2-3,TRBV18,-,TRBD1,TGTGCCAGCTCAAGGGACAGAGACACAGATACGCAGTATTTT,CASSRDRDTDTQYF
TRBJ1-2,TRBV11-3,-,-,TGTGCCAGCAGCCTCCCCGGGCCCCTGGCGGACACCTTC,CASSLPGPLADTF
TRBJ1-5,TRBV27,-,-,TGTGCCAGCAGTTTTTACAACGATCAGCCCCAGCATTTT,CASSFYNDQPQHF
TRBJ1-1,TRBV18,-,-,TGTGCCAGCTCCCGCTTTTGGGGGGGGGACACTGAAGCTTTCTTT,CASSRFWGGDTEAFF
TRBJ2-2,TRBV5-1,-,-,TGCGCCAGCAGCTGGAATGCGAACACCGGGGAGCTGTTTTTT,CASSWNANTGELFF
TRBJ1-2,TRBV25-1,-,-,TGTGCCAGCAGCGCTTATGGACTGGACTATGGCTACACCTTC,CASSAYGLDYGYTF
TRBJ2-1,TRBV6-2/TRBV6-3,-,-,TGTGCCAGCAGTCCCCAAGGTCTAGTCCGCAATGAGCAGTTCTTC,CASSPQGLVRNEQFF
TRBJ1-1,TRBV5-1,-,-,TGCGCCAGCCAGGAGCCGAACACTGAAGCTTTCTTT,CASQEPNTEAFF
TRBJ2-3,TRBV5-1,-,TRBD1,TGCGCCAGCAGTTTTACAGGGGGCGCAGGCACAGATACGCAGTATTTT,CASSFTGGAGTDTQYF
TRBJ2-1,TRBV3-1/TRBV3-2,-,-,TGTGCCAGCAGCCATGACCCGGAGGGGCACAATGAGCAGTTCTTC,CASSHDPEGHNEQFF
TRBJ1-3,TRBV7-2,-,-,TGTGCCAGCAGCTTCTCAGATGGAAACACCATATATTTT,CASSFSDGNTIYF
TRBJ2-7,TRBV3-1/TRBV3-2,once,TRBD2,TGTGCCAGCAGCTCGGGCGGGGGAGAGCAGTACTTC,CASSSGGGEQYF
TRBJ2-7,TRBV6-5,-,-,TGTGCCAGCAGTTACTCGAAACCCTGGTCCTACGAGCAGTACTTC,CASSYSKPWSYEQYF
TRBJ2-1,TRBV7-3,-,TRBD2,TGTGCCAGCAGCCCAGCGGGGGACTCCTACAATGAGCAGTTCTTC,CASSPAGDSYNEQFF
TRBJ2-3,TRBV5-1,few,-,TGCGCCAGCAGCTTATTATCTCCAGAAGATACGCAGTATTTT,CASSLLSPEDTQYF
TRBJ1-6,TRBV7-8,few,TRBD1,TGTGCCAGCAGCTGGAGGACAGGGCAGTCCTATAATTCACCCCTCCACTTT,CASSWRTGQSYNSPLHF
TRBJ2-5,TRBV5-4,-,TRBD2,TGTGCCAGCAGCTTGGTGGCGGGAGCGGCGGAGACCCAGTACTTC,CASSLVAGAAETQYF
TRBJ2-3,TRBV2,-,TRBD2,TGTGCCAGCAGTGTCACTAGCGGGAGTAAGGCGACAGATACGCAGTATTTT,CASSVTSGSKATDTQYF
TRBJ1-1,TRBV18,-,-,TGTGCCAGCTCACCCCGGGGAGGGCAACACACTGAAGCTTTCTTT,CASSPRGGQHTEAFF
TRBJ2-1,TRBV7-8,-,-,TGTGCCAGCAGCTTTGCTTACGGCGATGAGCAGTTCTTC,CASSFAYGDEQFF
TRBJ2-3,TRBV9,-,-,TGTGCCAGCAGCGTAGACGGGAGCGCAGATACGCAGTATTTT,CASSVDGSADTQYF
TRBJ2-4,TRBV5-1,-,TRBD2,TGCGCCAGCAGCTTTTTAGCGGGATCAAAAAACATTCAGTACTTC,CASSFLAGSKNIQYF
TRBJ2-1,TRBV10-3,-,TRBD2,TGTGCCATCACCGCTAGCGGAGACTACAATGAGCAGTTCTTC,CAITASGDYNEQFF
TRBJ1-2,TRBV3-1/TRBV3-2,-,-,TGTGCCACCAAGGACAGCTACTATGGCTACACCTTC,CATKDSYYGYTF
TRBJ2-5,TRBV19,once,TRBD1,TGTGCCAGTAGTATTCCGGGACAGGGGGCGGAGACCCAGTACTTC,CASSIPGQGAETQYF
TRBJ2-3,TRBV21-1,-,-,TGTGCCAGCAGCAACGGGGAGGGCGGGGGGCGCACCCCTAGCACAGATACGCAGTATTTT,CASSNGEGGGRTPSTDTQYF
TRBJ1-5,TRBV12-3/TRBV12-4,-,-,TGTGCCAGCAGTTCCCGCGGACAGCCCCAGCATTTT,CASSSRGQPQHF
TRBJ1-5,TRBV19,-,TRBD1,TGTGCCAGTAGCCCCGGGACAGGGTCGTTTCAGCCCCAGCATTTT,CASSPGTGSFQPQHF
TRBJ2-7,TRBV7-2,-,TRBD2,TGTGCCAGCAGCTTCGGACTAGCGGATATTTACGAGCAGTACTTC,CASSFGLADIYEQYF
TRBJ2-5,TRBV7-3,-,TRBD1,TGTGCCAGCAGCTACAGGGGGCGGGAGACCCAGTACTTC,CASSYRGRETQYF
TRBJ2-7,TRBV25-1,-,-,TGTGCCAGCAGTTTCTCATTCTACGAGCAGTACTTC,CASSFSFYEQYF
TRBJ2-2,TRBV5-1,-,-,TGCGCCAGCAGCCCACTTGGGCAGGACACCACCGGGGAGCTGTTTTTT,CASSPLGQDTTGELFF
TRBJ2-1,TRBV5-1,-,-,TGCGCCAGCACCCTGCTCGGGAGCTCCTACAATGAGCAGTTCTTC,CASTLLGSSYNEQFF
TRBJ2-3,TRBV11-3,-,-,TGTGCCAGCAGCACTCCTGGGAGAGGGGTACGCACAGATACGCAGTATTTT,CASSTPGRGVRTDTQYF
TRBJ1-3,TRBV24-1,-,-,TGTGCCACCAGTGATAGCAGGGGTGGAAACACCATATATTTT,CATSDSRGGNTIYF
TRBJ1-1,TRBV7-8,-,-,TGTGCCAGCAGCTTAGGAGGGAGGACTGAAGCTTTCTTT,CASSLGGRTEAFF
TRBJ1-1,TRBV12-3/TRBV12-4,-,-,TGTGCCAGCAGTTTAGACACTGAAGCTTTCTTT,CASSLDTEAFF
TRBJ1-1,TRBV7-8,-,-,TGTGCCAGCAGCCCCAGATCCGGGACGCAGAACACTGAAGCTTTCTTT,CASSPRSGTQNTEAFF
TRBJ1-5,TRBV7-8,once,-,TGTGCCAGCAGCCCGGATATTGGGGAGAGGCCCCAGCATTTT,CASSPDIGERPQHF
TRBJ1-5,TRBV30,-,-,TGTGCCTGGAGTGCAACCTTGGGCAATCAGCCCCAGCATTTT,CAWSATLGNQPQHF
TRBJ2-5,TRBV15,-,-,TGTGCCACCAGCAGAGATCCAGGAGGGGAGGAGACCCAGTACTTC,CATSRDPGGEETQYF
TRBJ2-7,TRBV6-1,few,-,TGTGCCAGCAGTGAACAGGGGGGACCCTACGAGCAGTACTTC,CASSEQGGPYEQYF
TRBJ1-1,TRBV13,-,-,TGTGCCAGCAGCGGAGGGTGGAACACTGAAGCTTTCTTT,CASSGGWNTEAFF
TRBJ1-6,TRBV5-8,once,-,TGTGCCAGCAGCTTGGCCAATTCACCCCTCCACTTT,CASSLANSPLHF
TRBJ1-2,TRBV5-6,-,-,TGTGCCAGCAGCCCCGCCCGGGGGTATGGCTACACCTTC,CASSPARGYGYTF
TRBJ1-2,TRBV7-2,-,TRBD1,TGTGCCAGCAGGCCAGGGGGACAGGGCTTCGGCTACACCTTC,CASRPGGQGFGYTF
TRBJ2-1,TRBV4-1,-,TRBD2,TGCGCCAGCAGCCAAGTCACTAGCGGGGCCGAGCCTGAGCAGTTCTTC,CASSQVTSGAEPEQFF
TRBJ1-2,TRBV7-2,-,-,TGTGCCAGCAGCCTTAGCGACTACTCCCCTTTCTATGGCTACACCTTC,CASSLSDYSPFYGYTF
TRBJ2-1,TRBV4-2,-,TRBD2,TGTGCCAGCAGCCGGCCCGGGACTAGTTCCTACAATGAGCAGTTCTTC,CASSRPGTSSYNEQFF
TRBJ1-4,TRBV5-4,-,-,TGTGCCAGCAGCTTGGCGGCAACTAATGAAAAACTGTTTTTT,CASSLAATNEKLFF
TRBJ1-1,TRBV18,once,TRBD1,TGTGCCAGCTCACGATCGCCGGGACAGGCGATATTGAACACTGAAGCTTTCTTT,CASSRSPGQAILNTEAFF